This TCR beta chain was observed in a study of T cell responses to AZD1222 COVID-19 vaccine. Sequencing used immunoSEQ multiplex PCR; TCRdb keeps in-frame clones, though not all of them. There are 150,000 to 200,000 clones in the sample; around 90% occur only once, and under 6.5% lies in the top ten. Study outcomes and limitations: The donors showed a predominance of white British ancestry and of females, with possible underestimation of clonal diversity. Two AZD1222 administrations were followed by greater Spike-specific TCR breadth and depth. Along spike, vaccine-associated CD4 TCRs were found throughout, with dominance at 160-218 and 743-854.

Comments on this clone: Antigen specificity is unknown.

The clonotype comes from an adult in good health. Sequenced here: peripheral blood, sampled on day 0 of AZD1222 vaccination.

The CDR3 sequence is CASSLQGWVEDGYTF. In DNA form, the CDR3 reads TGCGCCAGCAGCTTGCAAGGGTGGGTAGAGGATGGCTACACCTTC. This rearrangement joins TRBV5-1 to TRBJ1-2, with D unresolved. The V gene lost 1 base and the J gene lost 6 bases, with 16 bases spanning the gap. Germline V gene lookup returns CDR1 SGHRS and CDR2 YFSETQ. The CDR3 spans 15 residues.